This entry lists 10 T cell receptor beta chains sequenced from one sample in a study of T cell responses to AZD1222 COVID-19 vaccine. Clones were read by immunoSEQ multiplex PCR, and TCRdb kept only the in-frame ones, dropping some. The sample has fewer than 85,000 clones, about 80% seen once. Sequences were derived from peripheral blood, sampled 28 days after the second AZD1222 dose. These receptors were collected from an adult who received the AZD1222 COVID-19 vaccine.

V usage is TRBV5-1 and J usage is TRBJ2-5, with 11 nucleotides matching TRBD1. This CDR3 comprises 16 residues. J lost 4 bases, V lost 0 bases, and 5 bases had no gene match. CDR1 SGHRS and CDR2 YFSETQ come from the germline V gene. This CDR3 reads CASSLAGTGGSETQYF. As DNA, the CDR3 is TGCGCCAGCAGCTTGGCCGGGACAGGGGGTTCAGAGACCCAGTACTTC.

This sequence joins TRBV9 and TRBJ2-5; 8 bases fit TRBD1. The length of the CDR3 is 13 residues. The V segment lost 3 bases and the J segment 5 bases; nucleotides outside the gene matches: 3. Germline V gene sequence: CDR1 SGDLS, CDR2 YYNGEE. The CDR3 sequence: CASSGRQGETQYF. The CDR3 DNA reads TGTGCCAGCAGCGGGCGACAGGGGGAGACCCAGTACTTC.

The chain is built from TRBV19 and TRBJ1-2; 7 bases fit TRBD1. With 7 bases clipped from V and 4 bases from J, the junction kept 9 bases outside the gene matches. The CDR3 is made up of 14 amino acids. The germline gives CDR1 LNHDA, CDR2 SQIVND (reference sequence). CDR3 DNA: TGTGCCAGTAAAGACCGACAGGGCGGCTATGGCTACACCTTC. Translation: CASKDRQGGYGYTF.

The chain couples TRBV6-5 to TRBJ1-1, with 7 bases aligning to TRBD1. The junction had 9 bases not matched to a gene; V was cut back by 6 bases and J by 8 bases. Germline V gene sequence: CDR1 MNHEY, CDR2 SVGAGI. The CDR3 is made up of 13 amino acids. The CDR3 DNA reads TGTGCCAGCAGCCAGGGGTCGGACAGGGAAGCTTTCTTT. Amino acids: CASSQGSDREAFF.

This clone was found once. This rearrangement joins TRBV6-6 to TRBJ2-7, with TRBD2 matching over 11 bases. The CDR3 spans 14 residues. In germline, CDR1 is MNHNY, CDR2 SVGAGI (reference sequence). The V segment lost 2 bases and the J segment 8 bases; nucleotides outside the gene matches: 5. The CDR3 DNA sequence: TGTGCCAGCAGTTACGGGACTAGCGGCCTAAAGCAGTACTTC. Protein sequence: CASSYGTSGLKQYF.

In DNA, the CDR3 is TGTGCCAGCAGCCCAACAGGGGGTGACTCCTACGAGCAGTACTTC. Protein: CASSPTGGDSYEQYF. The chain links TRBV25-1 to TRBJ2-7; TRBD1 matches at 8 bases. The CDR3 length is 15 residues. Germline loops: CDR1 MGHDK, CDR2 SYGVNS. V trimming: 6 bases; J trimming: 0 bases; junction bases outside the gene matches: 7.

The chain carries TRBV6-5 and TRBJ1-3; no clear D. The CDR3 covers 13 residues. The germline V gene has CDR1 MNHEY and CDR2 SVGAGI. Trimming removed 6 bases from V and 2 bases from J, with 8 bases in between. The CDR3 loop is CASRGNTGNTIYF. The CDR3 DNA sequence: TGTGCCAGCAGGGGGAATACTGGAAACACCATATATTTT.

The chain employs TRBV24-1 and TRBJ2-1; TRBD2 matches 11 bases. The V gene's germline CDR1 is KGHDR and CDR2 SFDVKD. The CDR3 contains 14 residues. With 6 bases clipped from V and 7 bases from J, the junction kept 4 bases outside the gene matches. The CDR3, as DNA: TGTGCCACCAGTATTAGCGGGAGGGGGAATGAGCAGTTCTTC. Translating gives CATSISGRGNEQFF.

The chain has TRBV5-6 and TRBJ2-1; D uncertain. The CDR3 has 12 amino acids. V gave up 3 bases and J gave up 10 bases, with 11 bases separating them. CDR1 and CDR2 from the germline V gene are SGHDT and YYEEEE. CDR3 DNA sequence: TGTGCCAGCAGCTCCCTAGGTGGCGAGCAGTTCTTC. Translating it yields CASSSLGGEQFF.

The CDR3 loop reads CASSPGPNEKLFF. The CDR3 DNA reads TGTGCCAGCAGCCCAGGACCTAATGAAAAACTGTTTTTT. The J gene is TRBJ1-4, the V gene TRBV9; D uncertain. V lost 4 bases to trimming and J lost 3 bases, with 7 bases between them. Germline V gene sequence: CDR1 SGDLS, CDR2 YYNGEE. The CDR3 runs to 13 residues.